This TCR beta chain was found in a study of T cells in Graves' hyperthyroidism and ophthalmopathy. Study outcomes and limitations: Progression to ophthalmopathy was predicted a median of 6.5 months early. The majority of expanded thyroid clonotypes above 0.001 also appeared in blood.

Amplified regions were TCR beta CDR3 sequences from RNA transcripts. During a first-round RT-PCR of the TCR CDR3, the HTBI primer set was used. Each CDR3 protein gets one entry after TCRdb re-called the multiplex PCR reads with MiXCR. The sample has 450,000 to 700,000 distinct CDR3 sequences; more than 45% are singletons. The CDR3 runs to 14 residues. Trimming at V came to 6 bases and at J to 7 bases, leaving 7 bases not matched to a gene. In germline, CDR1 is MNHEY, CDR2 SVGAGI. Stable Graves' hyperthyroidism meant no ophthalmopathy progression within 18 months. Patients aged 18 to 65 had newly diagnosed hyperthyroidism that had lasted under 2 months. This clonotype was observed many times. Its antigen is not identified.

The chain joins TRBV6-5 to TRBJ1-2; 11 bases align to TRBD1. The sequenced material came from peripheral blood or thyroid tissue (not recorded which). The receptor was derived from a woman aged 18-29 years with Graves' hyperthyroidism. The CDR3 bases are TGTGCCAGCAGGGAGGACAGGGGGCGCGGTGGCTACACCTTC. Translated, it gives CASREDRGRGGYTF.